This TCR beta chain is from a study of blood T cell repertoires in COVID-19. Study information: Both acute and convalescent COVID-19 samples were obtained from the United States, Italy and Spain. T cells, B-cell-depleted T cells, or PBMCs provided the cDNA or gDNA that served as material.

This clone was found once. Per the germline V gene, CDR1 is LNHNV and CDR2 is YYDKDF (reference sequence). The CDR3 totals 15 residues. V lost 4 bases to trimming and J lost 4 bases; unmatched junction nucleotides: 9. In the original analysis: The authors estimated nucleated cell counts from reference gene primer amplification. Assay: immunoSEQ multiplex PCR; the TCRdb copy retains only in-frame clones and omits some. The V and J calls and clone size are taken from that table; D and trimming were inferred from the DNA. Among tens of thousands of clones listed, about 90% were seen once. The receptor's source is a human donor in a cohort sampled during active COVID-19. The sequencing sample was made of peripheral blood. The chain is built from TRBV15 and TRBJ1-1, with 7 bases fitting TRBD1. The CDR3 reads CATSTRQGLGTEAFF. The CDR3 DNA is TGTGCCACCAGCACCAGACAGGGACTCGGCACTGAAGCTTTCTTT.